These 14 T cell receptor beta chains came from one sample sequenced in a study of blood T cell repertoires in COVID-19. Assay used: immunoSEQ multiplex PCR; TCRdb lists only in-frame clones, some missing. This table holds approximately 150,000 clones, under 90% found once. Sequencing was performed on peripheral blood. The receptors shown here come from a man between 70 and 80 years old who had recovered from COVID-19.

The gene calls are TRBV7-7 and TRBJ2-1, with TRBD2 matching over 9 bases. V gave up 4 bases and J gave up 5 bases; unmatched junction bases: 9. Germline CDR1 and CDR2: SSHAT and FNYEAQ (reference sequence). This CDR3 spans 16 amino acids. The CDR3 protein is CASSSFLAGPDNEQFF. CDR3 bases: TGTGCCAGCAGCTCATTCCTAGCGGGGCCCGACAATGAGCAGTTCTTC.

J is TRBJ2-1 and V is TRBV25-1; the D is unclear. Germline V CDR1 and CDR2: MGHDK, SYGVNS. V was clipped by 3 bases and J by 6 bases, with 15 bases between them. The CDR3 sequence is 15 residues long. As DNA, the CDR3 is TGTGCCAGCAGTGATCCGAAGAGGTACGGCAATGAGCAGTTCTTC. Residues: CASSDPKRYGNEQFF.

The chain couples TRBV30 to TRBJ2-5; D might be TRBD2 (6 bases). This CDR3 is 13 amino acids long. The germline V and J ends were trimmed by 2 bases and 5 bases, with 12 bases remaining between them. Germline V gene sequence: CDR1 GTSNPN, CDR2 SVGIG (reference sequence). The CDR3 here is CAWSSGSGETQYF. CDR3 DNA: TGTGCCTGGAGTTCCGGGAGCGGGGAGACCCAGTACTTC.

The genes are TRBV7-9 and TRBJ2-2, with TRBD1 matching 9 bases. The CDR3 has 15 amino acids. The germline V gene encodes CDR1 SEHNR and CDR2 FQNEAQ (reference sequence). The V gene end was trimmed by 4 bases and the J gene end by 5 bases; junction bases not matched to a gene: 5. Here the CDR3 DNA reads TGTGCCAGCAGCTCCCGACAGGGGGATACCGGGGAGCTGTTTTTT. Translated: CASSSRQGDTGELFF.

This clone was seen a handful of times. The rearrangement uses TRBV7-3 and TRBJ1-1, with D tentatively TRBD1 (5 bases). V was pared by 2 bases and J by 4 bases, with 11 bases between. The CDR3 covers 14 residues. Germline V gene lookup returns CDR1 SGHTA and CDR2 FQGTGA. The CDR3 spells CASSLGGSTTEAFF. The CDR3 coding sequence is TGTGCCAGCAGCTTAGGGGGGTCCACCACTGAAGCTTTCTTT.

This chain connects TRBV2 to TRBJ1-1, with 8 positions matching TRBD1. V trimming: 6 bases; J trimming: 1 base; junction bases outside the gene matches: 1. This CDR3 is built from 13 residues. The germline V gene has CDR1 SNHLY and CDR2 FYNNEI. This CDR3 is CASRTGANTEAFF. The CDR3 DNA follows: TGTGCCAGCAGGACAGGGGCGAACACTGAAGCTTTCTTT.

This chain links TRBV12-5 with TRBJ2-1; TRBD1 aligns across 9 bases. This CDR3 is built from 15 residues. The V gene's germline CDR1 is LGHNT and CDR2 FRNRAP. V was clipped by 6 bases and J by 6 bases; unmatched bases: 9. CDR3 nucleotides: TGTGCTAGTGGCCTGGACAGGGGCTATATCAATGAGCAGTTCTTC. This sequence encodes CASGLDRGYINEQFF. The entire variable domain, with the rest obtained from reference TRBV12-5 and TRBJ2-1, is as follows: DARVTQTPRHKVTEMGQEVTMRCQPILGHNTVFWYRQTMMQGLELLAYFRNRAPLDDSGMPKDRFSAEMPDATLATLKIQPSEPRDSAVYFCASGLDRGYINEQFFGPGTRLTVL.

The chain employs TRBV19 and TRBJ2-2; 10 bases fit TRBD1. There are 14 residues in the CDR3. V shed 7 bases, J shed 5 bases, and the junction held 4 bases outside the gene matches. Germline assignment: CDR1 LNHDA and CDR2 SQIVND (reference sequence). CDR3 in amino acids: CASTRTGGTGELFF. The CDR3 DNA follows: TGTGCCAGTACCCGGACAGGGGGGACCGGGGAGCTGTTTTTT. The variable domain in full, with the rest retrieved from reference TRBV19 and TRBJ2-2, is DGGITQSPKYLFRKEGQNVTLSCEQNLNHDAMYWYRQDPGQGLRLIYYSQIVNDFQKGDIAEGYSVSREKKESFPLTVTSAQKNPTAFYLCASTRTGGTGELFFGEGSRLTVL.

CDR3 protein: CSVVRPGGEQYF. DNA for the CDR3: TGCAGCGTTGTACGGCCAGGGGGCGAGCAGTACTTC. J is TRBJ2-7 and V is TRBV29-1; TRBD1 agrees at 7 bases. CDR3 size: 12 residues. Germline lookup yields CDR1 SQVTM and CDR2 ANQGSEA. V gave up 4 bases and J gave up 6 bases; unmatched junction bases: 6.

Turning to this clone: The junction shows a germline mismatch at one end, possibly a read error. The V call is TRBV9, the J call TRBJ2-1; 7 bases are a match to TRBD1. The V gene's germline CDR1 is SGDLS and CDR2 YYNGEE. The CDR3 length is 16 residues. CDR3: CASSPLPGQSFNEQFF. The CDR3 DNA is TGTGCCAGCAGCCCCCTCCCGGGACAGTCCTTCAATGAGCAGTTCTTC.

As for this clone: Without the conserved terminal phenylalanine or tryptophan, this CDR3 likely stems from a read error. The limits of the CDR3 on the DNA are not certain, so only TCRdb's listed CDR3 is given. The chain employs TRBV18 and TRBJ2-7; TRBD2, the D gene given by the table, was not confirmed from the DNA. CDR1 is KGHSH, CDR2 LQKENI, per germline. Counting both end residues, the CDR3 totals 13 amino acids. CDR3 protein: CASSPLASGGLSH.

This clone occurred a few times. The chain has TRBV9 and TRBJ2-6; possibly TRBD1 for D (5 bases). The CDR3 spans 16 residues. Between the trimmed V and J ends, which lost 4 bases and 2 bases, there was a span of 13 bases. Germline V CDR1 and CDR2: SGDLS, YYNGEE. The CDR3 reads CASSPPAGTGANVLTF. The DNA of the CDR3 is TGTGCCAGCAGCCCACCCGCAGGGACTGGGGCCAACGTCCTGACTTTC.

The gene calls are TRBV5-4 and TRBJ2-1; 9 nucleotides agree with TRBD2. CDR1 and CDR2 (germline): SGHNT, YYREEE (reference sequence). This CDR3 spans 17 amino acids. The trim removed 2 bases at V and 4 bases at J, leaving 10 bases unmatched. The CDR3 reads CASSFGGPSGIYNEQFF. As DNA, the CDR3 is TGTGCCAGCAGCTTTGGGGGGCCTAGCGGGATATACAATGAGCAGTTCTTC.

This clone showed up just once. The chain is built from TRBV7-8 and TRBJ2-7; D remains ambiguous. The CDR3 totals 14 residues. V lost 5 bases and J 3 bases, leaving 14 bases between the germline ends. Germline loops: CDR1 SGHVS, CDR2 FQNEAQ. The CDR3 protein is CASSRTFPGYEQYF. The CDR3, as DNA: TGTGCCAGCAGCCGAACTTTTCCAGGCTACGAGCAGTACTTC.